Listed below are T cell receptor beta chains from one sample, sequenced in a study of blood T cell repertoires in COVID-19. Libraries were prepared by immunoSEQ multiplex PCR; TCRdb keeps only in-frame clonotypes and omits some of them. Of under 250,000 clones listed, 87% are singletons. Source material: PBMCs or T cells enriched from blood (not recorded which). These receptor sequences come from a woman in her thirties with acute COVID-19. The conserved cysteine and the conserved F or W are not part of the CDR3 here. Size is omitted from some rows. Given values are once, few, many or a class for expanded clones.

V gene | clone size | CDR3 protein
TRBV30 | NA | AWSVGQAGGNEKLF
TRBV9 | NA | ASSPGTGAEAF
TRBV7-9 | once | ASSPRQPSYGYT
TRBV4-1 | NA | ASSQAGYEQF
TRBV18 | NA | ASSGQLYGYT
TRBV19 | NA | ASSRGITGNQPQH
TRBV6-4 | NA | ASSQDGGAKNIQY
TRBV19 | NA | ASSRVPNTEAF
TRBV5-1 | NA | ASSLGTGRGTEAF
TRBV6-1 | once | ASSEHPQNTEAF
TRBV2 | NA | ASSVGQGKRGYT
TRBV18 | NA | ASSPGQGDGETQY
TRBV7-6 | NA | ASSPRGSGEETQY
TRBV5-4 | NA | ATGANVLT
TRBV7-9 | NA | ASSPRQGRHMNTEAF
TRBV6-5 | NA | ASSSRGDSNQPQH
TRBV5-6 | NA | ASSLGHKNTEAF
TRBV7-7 | NA | ASSPKDRPNSNYGYT
TRBV7-6 | NA | ASSSGSGGLQETQY
TRBV9 | NA | ASSEEGRGYGYT
TRBV6-6 | NA | ASSHRAQGASNQPQH
TRBV28 | NA | ASSSGVSGELF
TRBV5-5 | few | ASIPGQGSYEQY
TRBV11-2 | NA | ASSSAGGAWSQNGYT
TRBV18 | NA | ASSRTGYDEKLF
TRBV10-3 | NA | AISPTTGSHEQY
TRBV12-5 | NA | ASGFPRGWTEAF
TRBV4-1 | NA | ASLPGRARMNTEAF
TRBV18 | NA | ASSRDSQETQY
TRBV9 | NA | ASSVRPGQGAGEQF
TRBV5-4 | NA | ASSLVAGDGREQF
TRBV27 | NA | ASSLSLADHSYNEQF
TRBV19 | once | ASSIRDRENTIY
TRBV7-2 | NA | ASSFAGNSYEQY
TRBV19 | NA | ASSSPQYRASTEAF
TRBV6-5 | NA | ASTSRTGENYGYT
TRBV6-5 | NA | ASSYSGTGAADTQY
TRBV19 | NA | ASSYLSGGATSGSQF
TRBV5-1 | NA | ASSLAQGARGYT
TRBV7-8 | NA | ASSLATGGLYQPQH
TRBV10-1 | once | ASSEGLAGSEQY
TRBV5-8 | NA | ASSPPPRSNEQF
TRBV28 | NA | ATQDSLNTEAF
TRBV7-8 | NA | ASSSQTGPGNTIY
TRBV4-3 | NA | ASSQGIGTSIDEPQH
TRBV20-1 | NA | SASDTGRVVSPLH
TRBV11-2 | NA | ASSLNGSPDSPLH
TRBV10-2 | NA | ASSESRAGNTIY
TRBV6-2/TRBV6-3 | NA | ASSYSFVVSEAF
TRBV6-5 | NA | ASSLAGGQETQY
TRBV5-1 | NA | ASSLDGETGELF
TRBV20-1 | NA | SVRSSYEQY
TRBV5-1 | once | ASSLLAGAGNEQF